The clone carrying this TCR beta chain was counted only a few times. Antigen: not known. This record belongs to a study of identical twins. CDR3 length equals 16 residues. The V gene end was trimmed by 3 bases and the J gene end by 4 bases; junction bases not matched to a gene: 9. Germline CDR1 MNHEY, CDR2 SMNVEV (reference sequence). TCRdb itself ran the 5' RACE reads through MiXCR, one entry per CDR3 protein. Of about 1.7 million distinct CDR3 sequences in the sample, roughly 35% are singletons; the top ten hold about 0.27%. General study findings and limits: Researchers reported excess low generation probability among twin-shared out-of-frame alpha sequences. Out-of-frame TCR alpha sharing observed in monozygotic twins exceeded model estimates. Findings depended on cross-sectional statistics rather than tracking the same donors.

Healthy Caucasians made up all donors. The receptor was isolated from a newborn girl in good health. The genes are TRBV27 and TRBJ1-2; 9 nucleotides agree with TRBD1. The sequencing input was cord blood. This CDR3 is CASSFYYRGRGYGYTF. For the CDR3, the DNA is TGTGCCAGCAGTTTTTACTACAGGGGGCGTGGCTATGGCTACACCTTC.